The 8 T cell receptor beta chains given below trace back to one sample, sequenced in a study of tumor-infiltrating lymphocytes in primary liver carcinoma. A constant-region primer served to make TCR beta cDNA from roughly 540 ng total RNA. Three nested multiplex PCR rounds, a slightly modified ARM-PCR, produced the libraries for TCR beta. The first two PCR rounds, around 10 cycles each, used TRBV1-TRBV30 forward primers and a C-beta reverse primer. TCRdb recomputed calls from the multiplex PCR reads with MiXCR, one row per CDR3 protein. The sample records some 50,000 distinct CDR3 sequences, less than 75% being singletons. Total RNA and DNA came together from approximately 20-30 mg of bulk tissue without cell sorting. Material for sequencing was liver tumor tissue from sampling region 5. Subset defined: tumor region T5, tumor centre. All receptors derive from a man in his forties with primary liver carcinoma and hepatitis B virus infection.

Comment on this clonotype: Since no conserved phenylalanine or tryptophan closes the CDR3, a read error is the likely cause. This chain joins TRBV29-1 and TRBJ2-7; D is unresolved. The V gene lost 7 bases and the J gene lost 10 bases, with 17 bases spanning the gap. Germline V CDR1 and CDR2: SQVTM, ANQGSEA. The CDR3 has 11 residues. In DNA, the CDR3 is TGCAGCGGAAGGGTTGCCTACAAACAGTACTGC. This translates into CSGRVAYKQYC.

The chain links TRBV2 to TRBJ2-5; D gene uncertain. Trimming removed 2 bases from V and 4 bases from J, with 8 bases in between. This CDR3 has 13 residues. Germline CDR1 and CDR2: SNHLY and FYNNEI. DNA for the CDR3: TGTGCCAGCAGTGAAAATACGGGAGAGACCCAGTACTTC. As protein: CASSENTGETQYF.

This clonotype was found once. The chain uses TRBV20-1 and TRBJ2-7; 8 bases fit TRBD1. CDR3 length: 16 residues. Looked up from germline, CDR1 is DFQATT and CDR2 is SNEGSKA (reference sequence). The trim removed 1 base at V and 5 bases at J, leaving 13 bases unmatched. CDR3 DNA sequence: TGCAGTGCTAGAGCCTATTATACGCAGGGGGCCCACGAGCAGTACTTC. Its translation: CSARAYYTQGAHEQYF.

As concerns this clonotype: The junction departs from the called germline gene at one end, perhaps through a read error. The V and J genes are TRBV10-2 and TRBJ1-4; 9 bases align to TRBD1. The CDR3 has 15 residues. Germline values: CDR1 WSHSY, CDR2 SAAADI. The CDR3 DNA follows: TGCGCCAGCAGTCAGTCGGGACAGGGAAGCGAAAAACTGTTTTTT. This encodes CASSQSGQGSEKLFF.

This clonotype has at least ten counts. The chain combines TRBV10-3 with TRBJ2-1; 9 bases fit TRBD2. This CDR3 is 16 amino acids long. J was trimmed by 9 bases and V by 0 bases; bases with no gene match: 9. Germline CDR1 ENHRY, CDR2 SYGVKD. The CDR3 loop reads CAISESLRGRDVEQFF. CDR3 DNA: TGTGCCATCAGTGAGTCGCTTCGCGGGAGGGATGTTGAGCAGTTCTTC.

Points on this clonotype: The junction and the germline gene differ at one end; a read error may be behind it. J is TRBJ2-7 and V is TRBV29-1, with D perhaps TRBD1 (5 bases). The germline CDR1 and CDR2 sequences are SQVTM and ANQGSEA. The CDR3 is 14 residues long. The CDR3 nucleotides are TGCAGAGTCCGACCTCAGGACACTTCCTACGGGCAGTACTTC. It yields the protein CRVRPQDTSYGQYF.

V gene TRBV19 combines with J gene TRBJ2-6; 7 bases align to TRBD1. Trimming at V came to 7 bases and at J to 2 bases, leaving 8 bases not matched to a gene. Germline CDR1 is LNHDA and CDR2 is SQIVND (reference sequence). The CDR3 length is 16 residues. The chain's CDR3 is CASTTTTGAGANVLTF. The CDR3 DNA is TGTGCCAGTACCACAACCACAGGGGCTGGGGCCAACGTCCTGACTTTC.

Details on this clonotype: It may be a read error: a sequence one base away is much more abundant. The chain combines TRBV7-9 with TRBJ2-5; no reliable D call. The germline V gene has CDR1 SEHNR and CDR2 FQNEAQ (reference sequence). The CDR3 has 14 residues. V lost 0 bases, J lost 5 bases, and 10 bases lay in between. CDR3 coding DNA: TGTGCCAGCAGCTTAGCATCTGGGTATGAGACCCAGTACTTC. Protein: CASSLASGYETQYF.